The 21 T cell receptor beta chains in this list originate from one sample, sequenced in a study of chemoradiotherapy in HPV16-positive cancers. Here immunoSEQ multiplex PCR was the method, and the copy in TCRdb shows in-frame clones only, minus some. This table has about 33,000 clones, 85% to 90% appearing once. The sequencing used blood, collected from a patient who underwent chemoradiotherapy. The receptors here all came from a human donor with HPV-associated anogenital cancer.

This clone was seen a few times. CDR3 loop: CASSDPRQANTEAFF. CDR3 nucleotides: TGCGCCAGCAGCGACCCCCGACAGGCTAACACTGAAGCTTTCTTT. The J gene is TRBJ1-1, the V gene TRBV5-1; D is perhaps TRBD1 (6 bases). The CDR3 sequence is 15 residues long. Germline V gene sequence: CDR1 SGHRS, CDR2 YFSETQ. V lost 4 bases and J lost 2, with 15 bases in between.

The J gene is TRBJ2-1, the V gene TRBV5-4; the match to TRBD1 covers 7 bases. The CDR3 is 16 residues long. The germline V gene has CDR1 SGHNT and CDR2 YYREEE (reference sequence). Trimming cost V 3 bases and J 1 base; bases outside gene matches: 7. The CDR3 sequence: CASSWDRPSSYNEQFF. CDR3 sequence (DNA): TGTGCCAGCAGCTGGGACAGACCCTCGTCCTACAATGAGCAGTTCTTC.

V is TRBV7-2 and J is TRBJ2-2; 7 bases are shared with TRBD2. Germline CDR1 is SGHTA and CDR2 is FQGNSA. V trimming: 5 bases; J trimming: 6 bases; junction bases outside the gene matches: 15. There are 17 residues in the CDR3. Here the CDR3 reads CASSIRRDYGAAGELFF. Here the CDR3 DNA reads TGTGCCAGCAGCATACGCCGGGACTATGGAGCCGCCGGGGAGCTGTTTTTT.

For the CDR3, the DNA is TGTGCCAGCAGTTTTAGGGGGGGGCTCATCACAGATACGCAGTATTTT. This sequence encodes CASSFRGGLITDTQYF. V usage is TRBV28 and J usage is TRBJ2-3, with D perhaps matching TRBD2 (7 bases). Germline V gene data show CDR1 as MDHEN and CDR2 as SYDVKM. This CDR3 comprises 16 residues. V gave up 3 bases and J gave up 2 bases, with 15 bases separating them.

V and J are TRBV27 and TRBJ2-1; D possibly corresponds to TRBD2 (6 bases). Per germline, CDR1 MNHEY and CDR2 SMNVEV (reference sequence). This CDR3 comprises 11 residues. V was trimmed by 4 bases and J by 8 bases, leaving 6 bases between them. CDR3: CASSWGDEQFF. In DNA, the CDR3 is TGTGCCAGCAGTTGGGGGGATGAGCAGTTCTTC.

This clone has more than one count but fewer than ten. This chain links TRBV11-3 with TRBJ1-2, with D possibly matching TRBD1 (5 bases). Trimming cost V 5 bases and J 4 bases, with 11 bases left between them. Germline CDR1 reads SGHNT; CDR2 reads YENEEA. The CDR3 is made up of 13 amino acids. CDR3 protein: CASSQQEGYGYTF. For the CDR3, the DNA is TGTGCCAGCAGCCAACAGGAGGGCTATGGCTACACCTTC. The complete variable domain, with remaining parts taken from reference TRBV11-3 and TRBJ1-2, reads EAGVVQSPRYKIIEKKQPVAFWCNPISGHNTLYWYLQNLGQGPELLIRYENEEAVDDSQLPKDRFSAERLKGVDSTLKIQPAELGDSAVYLCASSQQEGYGYTFGSGTRLTVV.

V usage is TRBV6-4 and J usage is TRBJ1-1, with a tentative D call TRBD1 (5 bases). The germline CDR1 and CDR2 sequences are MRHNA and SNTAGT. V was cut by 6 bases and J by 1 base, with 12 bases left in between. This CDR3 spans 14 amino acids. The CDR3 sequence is CASSTTVENTEAFF. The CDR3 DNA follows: TGTGCCAGCAGCACGACAGTGGAGAACACTGAAGCTTTCTTT.

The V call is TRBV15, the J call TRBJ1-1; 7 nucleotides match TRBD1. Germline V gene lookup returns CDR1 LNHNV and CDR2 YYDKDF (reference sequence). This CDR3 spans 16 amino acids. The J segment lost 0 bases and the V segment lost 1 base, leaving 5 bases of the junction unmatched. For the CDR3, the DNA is TGTGCCACCAGCAGAGGGAGGGGGCGAATGAACACTGAAGCTTTCTTT. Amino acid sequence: CATSRGRGRMNTEAFF.

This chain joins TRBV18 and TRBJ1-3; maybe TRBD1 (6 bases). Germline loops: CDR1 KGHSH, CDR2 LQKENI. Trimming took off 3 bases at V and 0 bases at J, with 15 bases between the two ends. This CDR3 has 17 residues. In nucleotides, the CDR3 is TGTGCCAGCTCACCGTGGGACAATGGACTCTCTGGAAACACCATATATTTT. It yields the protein CASSPWDNGLSGNTIYF.

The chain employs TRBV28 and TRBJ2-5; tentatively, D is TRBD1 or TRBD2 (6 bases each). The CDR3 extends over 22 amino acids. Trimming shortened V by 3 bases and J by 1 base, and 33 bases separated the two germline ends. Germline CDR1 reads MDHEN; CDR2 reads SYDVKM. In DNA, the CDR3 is TGTGCCAGCAGTTTCGGTGGTTGGTTAGGGGGGTACAGTGCGGGTTCCCAAGAGACCCAGTACTTC. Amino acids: CASSFGGWLGGYSAGSQETQYF.

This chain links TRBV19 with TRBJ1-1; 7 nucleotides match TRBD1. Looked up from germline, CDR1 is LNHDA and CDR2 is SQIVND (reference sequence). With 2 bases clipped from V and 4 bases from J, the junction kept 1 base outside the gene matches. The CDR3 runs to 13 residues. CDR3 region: CASSIQGVTEAFF. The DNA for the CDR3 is TGTGCCAGTAGTATACAGGGGGTCACTGAAGCTTTCTTT.

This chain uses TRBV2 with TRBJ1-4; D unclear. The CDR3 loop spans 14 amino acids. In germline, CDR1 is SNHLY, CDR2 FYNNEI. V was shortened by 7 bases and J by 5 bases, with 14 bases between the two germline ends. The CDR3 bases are TGTGCCAGCACTGTAAGGCTTTCCAATGAAAAACTGTTTTTT. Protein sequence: CASTVRLSNEKLFF.

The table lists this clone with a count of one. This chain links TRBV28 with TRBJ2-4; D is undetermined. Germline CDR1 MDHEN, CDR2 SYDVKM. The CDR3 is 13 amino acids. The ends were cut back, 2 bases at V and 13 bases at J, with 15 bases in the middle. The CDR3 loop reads CASSLKVPGSQYF. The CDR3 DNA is TGTGCCAGCAGTTTAAAGGTTCCGGGTTCGCAGTACTTC.

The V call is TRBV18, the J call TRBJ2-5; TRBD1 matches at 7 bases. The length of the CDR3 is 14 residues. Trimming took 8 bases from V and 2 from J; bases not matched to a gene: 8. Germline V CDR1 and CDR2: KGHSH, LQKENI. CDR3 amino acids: CASAAGGQQETQYF. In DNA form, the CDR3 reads TGTGCCAGCGCCGCAGGGGGTCAGCAAGAGACCCAGTACTTC.

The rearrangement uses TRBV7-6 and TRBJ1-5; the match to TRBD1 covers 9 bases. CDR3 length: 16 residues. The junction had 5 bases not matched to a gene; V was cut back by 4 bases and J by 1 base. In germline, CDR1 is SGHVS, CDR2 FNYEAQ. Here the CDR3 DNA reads TGTGCCAGCAGCTCCCTACAGGGGGCGAGCAATCAGCCCCAGCATTTT. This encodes CASSSLQGASNQPQHF.

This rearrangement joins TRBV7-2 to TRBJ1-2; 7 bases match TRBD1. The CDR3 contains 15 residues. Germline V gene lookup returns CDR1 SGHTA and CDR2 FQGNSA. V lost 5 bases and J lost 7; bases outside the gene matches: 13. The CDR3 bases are TGTGCCAGCAGCCTCATGTCGAGACAGGGACCTGGCTACACCTTC. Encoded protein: CASSLMSRQGPGYTF.

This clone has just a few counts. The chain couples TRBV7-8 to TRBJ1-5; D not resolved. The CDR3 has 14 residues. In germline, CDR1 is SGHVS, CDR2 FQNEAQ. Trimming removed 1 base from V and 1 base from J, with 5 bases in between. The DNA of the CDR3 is TGTGCCAGCAGCTTAGGCAGGAGCAATCAGCCCCAGCATTTT. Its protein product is CASSLGRSNQPQHF.

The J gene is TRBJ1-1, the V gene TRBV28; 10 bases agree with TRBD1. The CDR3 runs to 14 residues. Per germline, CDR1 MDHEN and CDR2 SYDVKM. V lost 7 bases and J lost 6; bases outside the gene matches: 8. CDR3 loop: CASITGTGAPEAFF. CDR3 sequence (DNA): TGTGCCAGCATCACCGGGACAGGGGCCCCTGAAGCTTTCTTT. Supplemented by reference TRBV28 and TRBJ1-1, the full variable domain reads DVKVTQSSRYLVKRTGEKVFLECVQDMDHENMFWYRQDPGLGLRLIYFSYDVKMKEKGDIPEGYSVSREKKERFSLILESASTNQTSMYLCASITGTGAPEAFFGQGTRLTVV.

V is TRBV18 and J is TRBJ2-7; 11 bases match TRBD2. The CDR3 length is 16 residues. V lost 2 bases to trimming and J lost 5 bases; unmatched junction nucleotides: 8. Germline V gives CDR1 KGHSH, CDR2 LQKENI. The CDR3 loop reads CASSPDSGGAKNEQYF. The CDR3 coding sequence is TGTGCCAGCTCACCAGATAGCGGGGGGGCTAAGAACGAGCAGTACTTC.

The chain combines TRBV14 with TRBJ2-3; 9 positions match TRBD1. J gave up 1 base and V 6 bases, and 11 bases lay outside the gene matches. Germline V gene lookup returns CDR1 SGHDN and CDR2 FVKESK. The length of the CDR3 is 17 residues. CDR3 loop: CASSQIIQGARTDTQYF. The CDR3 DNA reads TGTGCCAGCAGTCAAATTATACAGGGGGCGCGCACAGATACGCAGTATTTT. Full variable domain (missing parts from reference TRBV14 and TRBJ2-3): EAGVTQFPSHSVIEKGQTVTLRCDPISGHDNLYWYRRVMGKEIKFLLHFVKESKQDESGMPNNRFLAERTGGTYSTLKVQPAELEDSGVYFCASSQIIQGARTDTQYFGPGTRLTVL.

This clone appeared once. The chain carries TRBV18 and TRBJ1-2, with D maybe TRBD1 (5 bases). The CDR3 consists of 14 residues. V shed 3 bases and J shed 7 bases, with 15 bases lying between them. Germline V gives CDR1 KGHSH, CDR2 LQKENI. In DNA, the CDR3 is TGTGCCAGCTCACCCAGGGACGACCGGCGTGGCTACACCTTC. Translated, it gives CASSPRDDRRGYTF.